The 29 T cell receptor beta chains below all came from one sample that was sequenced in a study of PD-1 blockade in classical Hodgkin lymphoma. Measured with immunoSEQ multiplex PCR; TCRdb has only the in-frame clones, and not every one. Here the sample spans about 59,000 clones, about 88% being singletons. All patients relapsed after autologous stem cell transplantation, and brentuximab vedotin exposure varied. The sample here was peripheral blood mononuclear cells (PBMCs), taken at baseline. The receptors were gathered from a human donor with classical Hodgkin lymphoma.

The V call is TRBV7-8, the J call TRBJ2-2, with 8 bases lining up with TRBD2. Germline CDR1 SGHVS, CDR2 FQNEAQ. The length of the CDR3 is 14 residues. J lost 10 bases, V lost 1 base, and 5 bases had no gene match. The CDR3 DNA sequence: TGTGCCAGCAGCTTAGTACGGGAGGGGGAGGAGCTGTTTTTT. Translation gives CASSLVREGEELFF.

The CDR3 coding sequence is TGTGCCAGCAGTTCCCCCCCTGGGGGCGTTGGGCAAGAGACCCAGTACTTC. Its translation is CASSSPPGGVGQETQYF. The V and J genes are TRBV28 and TRBJ2-5; possible D gene TRBD1, 6 bases. Germline V CDR1 and CDR2: MDHEN, SYDVKM. The germline V and J ends were trimmed by 4 bases and 2 bases, with 20 bases remaining between them. There are 17 residues in the CDR3.

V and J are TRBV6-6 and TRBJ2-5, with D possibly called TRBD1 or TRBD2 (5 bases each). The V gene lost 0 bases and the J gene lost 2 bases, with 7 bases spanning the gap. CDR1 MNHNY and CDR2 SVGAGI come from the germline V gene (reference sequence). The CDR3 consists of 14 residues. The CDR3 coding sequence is TGTGCCAGCAGTTACTCGAGGGGACAAGAGACCCAGTACTTC. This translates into CASSYSRGQETQYF.

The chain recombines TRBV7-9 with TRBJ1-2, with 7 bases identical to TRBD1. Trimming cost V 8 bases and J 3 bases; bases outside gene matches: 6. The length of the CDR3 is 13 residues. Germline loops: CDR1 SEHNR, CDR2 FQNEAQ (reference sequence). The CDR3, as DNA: TGTGCCAGCTCCTACGGACAGGACTATGGCTACACCTTC. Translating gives CASSYGQDYGYTF.

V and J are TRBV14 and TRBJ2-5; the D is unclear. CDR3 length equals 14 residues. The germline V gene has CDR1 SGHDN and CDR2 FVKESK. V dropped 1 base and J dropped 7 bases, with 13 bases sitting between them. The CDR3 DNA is TGTGCCAGCAGCCAAGTGGACCGAGGCGGGACCCAGTACTTC. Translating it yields CASSQVDRGGTQYF. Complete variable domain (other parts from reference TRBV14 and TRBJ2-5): EAGVTQFPSHSVIEKGQTVTLRCDPISGHDNLYWYRRVMGKEIKFLLHFVKESKQDESGMPNNRFLAERTGGTYSTLKVQPAELEDSGVYFCASSQVDRGGTQYFGPGTRLLVL.

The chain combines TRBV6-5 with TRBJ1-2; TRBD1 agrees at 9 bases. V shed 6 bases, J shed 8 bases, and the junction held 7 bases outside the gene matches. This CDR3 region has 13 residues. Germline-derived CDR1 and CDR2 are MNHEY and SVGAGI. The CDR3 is CASSPGTGKGYTF. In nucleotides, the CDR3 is TGTGCCAGCAGCCCCGGGACAGGGAAAGGCTACACCTTC.

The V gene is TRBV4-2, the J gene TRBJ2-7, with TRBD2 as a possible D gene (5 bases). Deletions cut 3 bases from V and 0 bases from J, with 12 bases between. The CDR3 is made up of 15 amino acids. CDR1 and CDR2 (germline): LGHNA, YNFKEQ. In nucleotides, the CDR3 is TGTGCCAGCAGCCAGGGAGAAGGAGCCTCCTACGAGCAGTACTTC. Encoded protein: CASSQGEGASYEQYF.

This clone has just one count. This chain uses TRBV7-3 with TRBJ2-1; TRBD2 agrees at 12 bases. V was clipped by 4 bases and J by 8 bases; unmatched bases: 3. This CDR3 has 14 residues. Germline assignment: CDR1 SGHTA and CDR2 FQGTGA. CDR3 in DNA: TGTGCCAGCAGCTGGACTAGCGGGAACTATGAGCAGTTCTTC. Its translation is CASSWTSGNYEQFF.

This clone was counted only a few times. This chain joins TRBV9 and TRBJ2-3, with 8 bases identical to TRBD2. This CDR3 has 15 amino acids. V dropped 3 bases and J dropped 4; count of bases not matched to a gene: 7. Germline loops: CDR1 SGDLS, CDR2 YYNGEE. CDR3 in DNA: TGTGCCAGCAGCGACTCGGGGGGGCAGTCAGATACGCAGTATTTT. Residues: CASSDSGGQSDTQYF.

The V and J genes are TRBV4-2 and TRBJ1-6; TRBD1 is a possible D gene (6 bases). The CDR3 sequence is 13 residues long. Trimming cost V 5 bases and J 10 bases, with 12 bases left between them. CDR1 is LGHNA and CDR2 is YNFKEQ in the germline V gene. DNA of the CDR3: TGTGCCAGCAGCACAGGGTTAGGATCACCCCTCCACTTT. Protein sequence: CASSTGLGSPLHF.

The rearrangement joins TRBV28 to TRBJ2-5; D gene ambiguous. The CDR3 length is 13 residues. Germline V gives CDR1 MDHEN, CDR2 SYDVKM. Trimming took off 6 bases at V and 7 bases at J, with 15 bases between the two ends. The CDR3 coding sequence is TGTGCCAGCAGCGGACCCCCAGTTCGGACCCAGTACTTC. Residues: CASSGPPVRTQYF.

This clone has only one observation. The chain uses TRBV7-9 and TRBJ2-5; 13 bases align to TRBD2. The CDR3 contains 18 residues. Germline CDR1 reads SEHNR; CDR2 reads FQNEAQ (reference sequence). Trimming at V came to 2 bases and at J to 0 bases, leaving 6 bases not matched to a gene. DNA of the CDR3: TGTGCCAGCAGCTTACTGGGACTAGCGGGAAAGTACCAAGAGACCCAGTACTTC. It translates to CASSLLGLAGKYQETQYF.

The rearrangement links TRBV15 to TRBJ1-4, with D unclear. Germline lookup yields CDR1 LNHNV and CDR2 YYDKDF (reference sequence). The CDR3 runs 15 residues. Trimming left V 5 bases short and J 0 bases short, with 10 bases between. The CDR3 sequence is CATSVKTATNEKLFF. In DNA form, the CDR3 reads TGTGCCACCAGCGTCAAAACTGCAACTAATGAAAAACTGTTTTTT.

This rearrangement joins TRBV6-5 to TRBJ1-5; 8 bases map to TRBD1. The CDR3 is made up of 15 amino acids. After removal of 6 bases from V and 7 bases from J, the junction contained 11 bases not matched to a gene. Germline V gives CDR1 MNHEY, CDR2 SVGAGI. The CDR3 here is CASRPRDRRRQPQHF. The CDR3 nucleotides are TGTGCCAGCAGACCCCGGGACAGGCGGCGACAGCCCCAGCATTTT.

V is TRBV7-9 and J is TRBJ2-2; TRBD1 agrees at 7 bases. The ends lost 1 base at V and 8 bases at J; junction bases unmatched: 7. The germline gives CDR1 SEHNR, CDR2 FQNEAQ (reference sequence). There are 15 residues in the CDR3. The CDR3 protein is CASSLGDRHSGELFF. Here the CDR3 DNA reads TGTGCCAGCAGCTTAGGGGACAGACACTCAGGGGAGCTGTTTTTT.

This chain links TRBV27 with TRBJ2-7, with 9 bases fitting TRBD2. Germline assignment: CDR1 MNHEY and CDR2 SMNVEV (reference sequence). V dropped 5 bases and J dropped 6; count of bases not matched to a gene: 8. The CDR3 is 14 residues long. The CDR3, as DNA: TGTGCCAGCAGTCGCGGGGGGGCGGGGCTCGAGCAGTACTTC. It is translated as CASSRGGAGLEQYF.

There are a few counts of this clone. The CDR3 loop reads CATQYQGTSNQPQHF. The CDR3 DNA reads as TGTGCCACCCAGTATCAGGGGACGAGCAATCAGCCCCAGCATTTT. The chain uses TRBV28 and TRBJ1-5; perhaps TRBD1 as D (6 bases). Per germline, CDR1 MDHEN and CDR2 SYDVKM. There are 15 residues in the CDR3. The V end was cut by 10 bases, the J end by 1 base, with 17 bases between.

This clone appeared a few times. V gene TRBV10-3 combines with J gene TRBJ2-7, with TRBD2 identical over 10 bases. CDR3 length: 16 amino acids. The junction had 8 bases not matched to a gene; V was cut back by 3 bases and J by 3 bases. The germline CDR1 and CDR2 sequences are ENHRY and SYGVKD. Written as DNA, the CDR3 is TGTGCCATCAGTGACTTCTTGGCTAGCGGGGGCTACGAGCAGTACTTC. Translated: CAISDFLASGGYEQYF.

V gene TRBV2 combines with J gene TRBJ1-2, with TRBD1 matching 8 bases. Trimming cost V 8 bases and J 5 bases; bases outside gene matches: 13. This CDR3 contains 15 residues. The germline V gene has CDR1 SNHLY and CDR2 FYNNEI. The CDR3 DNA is TGTGCCAGCCATGCTACCGGGACAGGAAGATATGGCTACACCTTC. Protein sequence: CASHATGTGRYGYTF.

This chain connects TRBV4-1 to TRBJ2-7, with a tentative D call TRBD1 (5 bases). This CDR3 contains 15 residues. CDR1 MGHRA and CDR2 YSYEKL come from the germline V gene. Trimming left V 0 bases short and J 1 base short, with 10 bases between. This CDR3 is CASSQENRQSYEQYF. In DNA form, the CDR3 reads TGCGCCAGCAGCCAAGAGAACAGGCAATCCTACGAGCAGTACTTC.

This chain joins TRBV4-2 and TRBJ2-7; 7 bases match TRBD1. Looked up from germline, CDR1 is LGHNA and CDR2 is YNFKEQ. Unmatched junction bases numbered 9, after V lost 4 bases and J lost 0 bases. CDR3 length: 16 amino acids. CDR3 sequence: CASSPSPDRASYEQYF. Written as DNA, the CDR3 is TGTGCCAGCAGCCCCAGCCCCGACAGGGCCTCCTACGAGCAGTACTTC.

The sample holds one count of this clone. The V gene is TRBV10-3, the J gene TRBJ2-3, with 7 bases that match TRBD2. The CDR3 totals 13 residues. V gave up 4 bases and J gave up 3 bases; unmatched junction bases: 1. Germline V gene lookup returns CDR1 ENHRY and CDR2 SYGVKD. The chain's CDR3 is CAISAAGTDTQYF. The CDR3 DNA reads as TGTGCCATCAGTGCAGCGGGAACAGATACGCAGTATTTT.

The chain's CDR3 is CASSLIDRRGSTDTQYF. The DNA for the CDR3 is TGTGCCAGCAGCTTAATCGATCGGCGGGGCAGCACAGATACGCAGTATTTT. V usage is TRBV11-2 and J usage is TRBJ2-3; tentative D call: TRBD2 (6 bases). The germline V and J ends were trimmed by 2 bases and 0 bases, with 15 bases remaining between them. Per the germline V gene, CDR1 is SGHAT and CDR2 is FQNNGV. The CDR3 has 17 amino acids.

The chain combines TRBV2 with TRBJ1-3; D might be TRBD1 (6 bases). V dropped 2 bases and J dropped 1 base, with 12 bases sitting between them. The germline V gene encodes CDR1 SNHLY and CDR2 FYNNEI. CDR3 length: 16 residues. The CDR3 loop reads CASSESRQDSGNTIYF. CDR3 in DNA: TGTGCCAGCAGTGAATCACGACAGGATTCTGGAAACACCATATATTTT.

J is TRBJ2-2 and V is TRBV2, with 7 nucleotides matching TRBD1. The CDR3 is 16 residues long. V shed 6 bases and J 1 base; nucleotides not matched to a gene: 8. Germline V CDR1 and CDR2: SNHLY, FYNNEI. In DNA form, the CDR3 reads TGTGCCAGCAGACACCGGGACAGAGAGAACACCGGGGAGCTGTTTTTT. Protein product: CASRHRDRENTGELFF.

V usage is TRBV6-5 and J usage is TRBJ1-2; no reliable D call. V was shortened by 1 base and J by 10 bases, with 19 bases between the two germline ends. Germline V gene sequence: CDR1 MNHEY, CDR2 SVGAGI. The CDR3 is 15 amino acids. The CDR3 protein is CASSYYPGLSTYYTF. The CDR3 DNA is TGTGCCAGCAGTTACTACCCTGGTCTGTCTACTTACTACACCTTC.

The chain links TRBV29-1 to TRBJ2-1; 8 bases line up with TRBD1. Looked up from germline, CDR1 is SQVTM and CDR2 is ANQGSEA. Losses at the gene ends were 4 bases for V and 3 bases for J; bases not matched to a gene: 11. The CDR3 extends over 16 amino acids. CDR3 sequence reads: CSVADYGTGLYNEQFF. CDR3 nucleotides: TGCAGCGTTGCTGACTACGGGACAGGTCTCTACAATGAGCAGTTCTTC.

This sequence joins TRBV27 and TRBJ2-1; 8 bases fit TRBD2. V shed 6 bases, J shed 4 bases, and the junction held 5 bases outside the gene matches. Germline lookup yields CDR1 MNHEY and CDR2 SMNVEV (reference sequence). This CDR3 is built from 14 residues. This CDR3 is CASRGASGYNEQFF. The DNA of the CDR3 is TGTGCCAGCAGAGGGGCTAGCGGGTACAATGAGCAGTTCTTC.

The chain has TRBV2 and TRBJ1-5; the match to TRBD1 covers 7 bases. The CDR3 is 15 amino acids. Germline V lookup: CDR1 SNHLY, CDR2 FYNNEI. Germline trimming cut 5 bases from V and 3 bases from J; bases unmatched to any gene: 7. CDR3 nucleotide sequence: TGTGCCAGCAGTAGAGCCGGGACAGTCAATCAGCCCCAGCATTTT. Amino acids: CASSRAGTVNQPQHF.